These T cell receptor beta chains were read from a single sample in a study of blood T cells in healthy people across ages. TCRdb passed the 5' RACE reads through MiXCR, listing each CDR3 protein once. The sample contains more than 700,000 distinct CDR3 sequences, about 46% of which appear only once. The sequenced sample was blood. These receptors originate from a man at least 80 years old in good health. Each CDR3 is given with its conserved first and last residue. A D gene is named only where the DNA matches it firmly. A clone size is listed for some rows: how often the clone was seen (once, few, many), or a class if it is expanded.

abundance	v_gene	j_gene	d_gene	CDR3nt	CDR3aa
-	TRBV15	TRBJ1-5	-	TGTGCCACCAGCAGGAATAATCAGCCCCAGCATTTT	CATSRNNQPQHF
-	TRBV3-1	TRBJ2-1	TRBD2	TGTGCCAGCAGCCAGGCGGGAGAAACGGATGAGCAGTTCTTC	CASSQAGETDEQFF
-	TRBV12-3/TRBV12-4	TRBJ2-7	-	TGTGCCAGCAGCGGGGGACAAACCCAAGAGGCCCAGTACTTC	CASSGGQTQEAQYF
few	TRBV11-2	TRBJ2-1	TRBD1	TGTGCCAGCAGCCCCGACAGGGATGCCTACAATGAGCAGTTCTTC	CASSPDRDAYNEQFF
-	TRBV5-1	TRBJ2-5	-	TGCGCCAGCAGCTTATCCCCTAGGTACCAAGAGACCCAGTACTTC	CASSLSPRYQETQYF
-	TRBV6-5	TRBJ2-3	-	TGTGCCAGCAGCCACGAGGGGGGGAGGCAGTATTTT	CASSHEGGRQYF
few	TRBV12-3/TRBV12-4	TRBJ2-3	-	TGTGCCAGCAGTTTAAGCATCGAGGCCCCAGATACGCAGTATTTT	CASSLSIEAPDTQYF
few	TRBV28	TRBJ2-7	TRBD1	TGTGCCAGCAGTGAGAGGGGCCGGGACAGGGGGTCCGAGCAGTACTTC	CASSERGRDRGSEQYF
-	TRBV30	TRBJ1-1	-	TGTGCCTGGAGTGTAGTCCGACGTCAGAACACTGAAGCTTTCTTT	CAWSVVRRQNTEAFF
-	TRBV18	TRBJ2-7	-	TGTGCCAGCTCCCTAGAGGAGGATTACGAGCAGTACTTC	CASSLEEDYEQYF
-	TRBV21-1	TRBJ2-3	-	TGTACCGGTAAAGCGGGAGGGCCTGGAGGTACGCAGTATTTT	CTGKAGGPGGTQYF
-	TRBV20-1	TRBJ2-3	TRBD2	TGCAGTGTCGCCGGGACTAGGGTGGAGTATTTT	CSVAGTRVEYF
-	TRBV12-3/TRBV12-4	TRBJ2-4	-	TGTGCCAGCAGTCCCGGGGTGCTAGCCAAAAACATTCAGTACTTC	CASSPGVLAKNIQYF
-	TRBV29-1	TRBJ1-4	-	TGCAGCGTTGGGAATGAAAAACTGTTTTTT	CSVGNEKLFF